These T cell receptor beta chains were read from a single sample in a study of shared clonotypes between healthy human individuals. Generated by immunoSEQ multiplex PCR, the TCRdb table keeps only in-frame clones and is missing some. The data hold some 2.4 million clones, with over 85% observed a single time. The sequenced sample consisted of naive CD4+ T cells from PBMCs. The receptors come from a man aged 18 to 35 in good health. Some clones in this sample may be carry-over from other donors' samples. CDR3s include the opening cysteine and the closing phenylalanine or tryptophan. Fields, in order: D gene, clone size, V gene, J gene, CDR3 DNA, CDR3 protein. A D gene is named only where the DNA matches it firmly. Rows give clone size only sometimes, using once, few, many, or a class for an expanded clone.

TRBD1,NA,TRBV4-3,TRBJ1-4,TGCGCCAGCAGCCCAGCGGTAAGGGGGCCCTCCGAAAAACTGTTTTTT,CASSPAVRGPSEKLFF
NA,NA,TRBV4-1,TRBJ1-4,TGCGCCAGCCGGGGACAAAGGACCCCCGCAACTAATGAAAAACTGTTTTTT,CASRGQRTPATNEKLFF
NA,NA,TRBV2,TRBJ2-3,TGTGCCAGCAGTCGGGTGCCACAAGATACGCAGTATTTT,CASSRVPQDTQYF
TRBD2,once,TRBV19,TRBJ2-1,TGTGCCAGTAGTATAGATCGTGAGGCTAGCGGGAAATCCTACAATGAGCAGTTCTTC,CASSIDREASGKSYNEQFF
NA,NA,TRBV28,TRBJ2-3,TGTGCCAGCAGTTCCGATCGGGGAGCGGATAGCACAGATACGCAGTATTTT,CASSSDRGADSTDTQYF
NA,NA,TRBV9,TRBJ2-5,TGTGCCAGCAGCCCCAGGCCTAGAAACCAAGAGACCCAGTACTTC,CASSPRPRNQETQYF
NA,NA,TRBV28,TRBJ1-1,TGTGCCAGCGGAACGGCAGGGTACGCCAGGGGCGCTTTCTTT,CASGTAGYARGAFF
NA,NA,TRBV9,TRBJ1-4,TGTGCCAGCTCCGCAACAGGGAGTAATGAAAAACTGTTTTTT,CASSATGSNEKLFF
NA,NA,TRBV4-1,TRBJ1-3,TGCGCCAGCAGCCAAGGAGCAGGGTCCGGAAACACCATATATTTT,CASSQGAGSGNTIYF
NA,NA,TRBV29-1,TRBJ2-3,TGCAGCGTTGAAGATCAGCTAAGCACAGATACGCAGTATTTT,CSVEDQLSTDTQYF
NA,NA,TRBV7-2,TRBJ1-3,TGTGCCAGCAGCTTAGTGATAGGGTTCTCTGGAAACACCATATATTTT,CASSLVIGFSGNTIYF
NA,NA,TRBV6-1,TRBJ2-1,TGTGCCAGCAGTGAAGGCGGTAGCGGTTACTTTTTTTCCTACAATGAGCAGTTCTTC,CASSEGGSGYFFSYNEQFF
TRBD1,NA,TRBV7-8,TRBJ2-7,TGTGCCAGCAGCGAAGTCGACAGGGGCCGAGAGTACTTC,CASSEVDRGREYF
NA,NA,TRBV28,TRBJ2-3,TGTGCCAGCAGGTTAGCGGAATATGCAGATACGCAGTATTTT,CASRLAEYADTQYF
NA,once,TRBV6-1,TRBJ1-3,TGTGCCAGCAGAGAGGGAACTCCCGGAAACACCATATATTTT,CASREGTPGNTIYF
TRBD2,NA,TRBV4-3,TRBJ2-3,TGCGCCAGCAGCCAAGGACTAGCGGGGTCCGGGAATACGCAGTATTTT,CASSQGLAGSGNTQYF
NA,NA,TRBV5-1,TRBJ2-1,TGCGCCAGCAGCTTCGAGGACTACTCCTACAATGAGCAGTTCTTC,CASSFEDYSYNEQFF
TRBD1,NA,TRBV4-1,TRBJ2-1,TGCGCCAGCAGCCAAGGGCTGGGTACAGGACAGGGAGGGCAGTTCTTC,CASSQGLGTGQGGQFF
TRBD2,NA,TRBV5-1,TRBJ2-3,TGCGCCAGCACCCCCGGGGGGGAATTAAGCACAGATACGCAGTATTTT,CASTPGGELSTDTQYF
NA,NA,TRBV1,TRBJ2-1,TGCACCAGCAGCCGACAATCCGGCTCCTACAATGAGCAGTTCTTC,CTSSRQSGSYNEQFF
NA,NA,TRBV6-6,TRBJ2-3,TGTGCCAGCAGGATACGACAGGCCTCAGATACGCAGTATTTT,CASRIRQASDTQYF
TRBD1,NA,TRBV18,TRBJ1-5,TGTGCCAGCTCACCGGACAGGCCGACCGCGGGAGCCCAGCATTTT,CASSPDRPTAGAQHF
NA,NA,TRBV28,TRBJ2-1,TGTGCCAGCAGTGTCACAGGGTATGAGCAGTTCTTC,CASSVTGYEQFF
NA,NA,TRBV10-3,TRBJ2-5,TGTGCCATCAGTGGGACCCCACTGTGGGAGACCCAGTACTTC,CAISGTPLWETQYF
NA,NA,TRBV7-9,TRBJ1-2,TGTGCCAGCAGCTTAAGGACAAGAGCGCTTAACTATGGCTACACCTTC,CASSLRTRALNYGYTF
NA,few,TRBV7-2,TRBJ1-1,TGTGCCAGCAGCCAGGTGGGGGAAACTGAAGCTTTCTTT,CASSQVGETEAFF
NA,NA,TRBV29-1,TRBJ1-1,TGCAGCGTTGAAGAAACACGGCACACTGAAGCTTTCTTT,CSVEETRHTEAFF